This is a list of T cell receptor beta chains from one sample in a study of Ad26.COV2.S vaccination and SARS-CoV-2 variants. This table comes from immunoSEQ multiplex PCR, and its TCRdb copy is limited to in-frame clones, with some not included. In the table there are some 480,000 clones, around 88% of which are singletons. This specimen was peripheral blood, taken in a trial of Ad26.COV2.S vaccine versus placebo. All receptors derive from a person aged 18-65 years who received the Ad26.COV2.S COVID-19 vaccine or a placebo. CDR3s include the opening cysteine and the closing phenylalanine or tryptophan. D genes are given only for firm matches. Some rows mark clone size as missing; the rest say once, few, many or name a class of expanded clone.

CDR3nt	CDR3aa	j_gene	v_gene	abundance	d_gene
TGTGCCAGCTCACCAGAGTCGGGTGGCGGGGAGCTGTTTTTT	CASSPESGGGELFF	TRBJ2-2	TRBV18	NA	NA
TGTGCCAGCGGATCAGGGGGCGCCTCCTATGGCTACACCTTC	CASGSGGASYGYTF	TRBJ1-2	TRBV28	NA	TRBD1
TGTGCTAGTGGCCTAGTGGGCTACAATGAGCAGTTCTTC	CASGLVGYNEQFF	TRBJ2-1	TRBV12-5	NA	NA
TGTGCCAGTAGTATAACAGGGGACGGGCAGCCCCAGCATTTT	CASSITGDGQPQHF	TRBJ1-5	TRBV19	NA	TRBD1
TGTGCCAGCAGTCTAAGGACAGGAACTGCCTTCTCTGGGGCCAACGTCCTGACTTTC	CASSLRTGTAFSGANVLTF	TRBJ2-6	TRBV6-2/TRBV6-3	NA	TRBD1
TGCGCCAGCAGTCCCTCAGGGGTTATTAATGAAAAACTGTTTTTT	CASSPSGVINEKLFF	TRBJ1-4	TRBV23-1	NA	NA
TGCGCCAGCAGCTTGGCTGGGGGGACAGCGTATTCACCCCTCCACTTT	CASSLAGGTAYSPLHF	TRBJ1-6	TRBV5-1	NA	TRBD1
TGTGCCACCAGCAGAGCCCTCTACAATGAGCAGTTCTTC	CATSRALYNEQFF	TRBJ2-1	TRBV15	NA	NA
TGTGCCAGCAGCCACCGGGGGAAGACCCAGTACTTC	CASSHRGKTQYF	TRBJ2-5	TRBV28	NA	NA
TGTGCCAGCAGCCCCCCCGACAGTAACACTGAAGCTTTCTTT	CASSPPDSNTEAFF	TRBJ1-1	TRBV9	NA	NA
TGTGCCAGCTTACGTCGGGTAGAGGGCGAGCAGTACTTC	CASLRRVEGEQYF	TRBJ2-7	TRBV18	once	NA
TGTGCCAGCAGCCTAGCGGGAGGCTCCAATGAGCAGTTCTTC	CASSLAGGSNEQFF	TRBJ2-1	TRBV7-3	NA	TRBD2
TGTGCCAGCAGCTTACGGCTAGCGGCCACAGATACGCAGTATTTT	CASSLRLAATDTQYF	TRBJ2-3	TRBV11-1	few	TRBD2
TGCGCCAGCAGCCACGCCCCGCTCAATCAGCCCCAGCATTTT	CASSHAPLNQPQHF	TRBJ1-5	TRBV4-1	NA	NA
TGTGCCACCAGCAGAGCCGGCAGCAATCAGCCCCAGCATTTT	CATSRAGSNQPQHF	TRBJ1-5	TRBV15	NA	NA
TGCAGTACCGGGGGCGCGGGGGGCTACACCTTC	CSTGGAGGYTF	TRBJ1-2	TRBV20-1	NA	NA
TGTGCCAGCAGCTTAGATGCAGGACCCGGGGCCAACGTCCTGACTTTC	CASSLDAGPGANVLTF	TRBJ2-6	TRBV7-3	NA	NA
TGTGCCAGCAGCCTCTCCGGGGTTTCGGGGGAAAAACTGTTTTTT	CASSLSGVSGEKLFF	TRBJ1-4	TRBV6-6	few	NA
TGTGCCAGCAATCCCACTCCTAGGGGGTACACTGAAGCTTTCTTT	CASNPTPRGYTEAFF	TRBJ1-1	TRBV28	NA	NA
TGCGCCAGCAGCTTGGAGGGGCGAATTAACTATGGCTACACCTTC	CASSLEGRINYGYTF	TRBJ1-2	TRBV5-1	NA	NA
TGTGCCAGCCCCCGCGGAGCTAACTATGGCTACACCTTC	CASPRGANYGYTF	TRBJ1-2	TRBV28	NA	NA
TGTGCCAGCAGCTCCCCTTGGGGGAATTACAATGAGCAGTTCTTC	CASSSPWGNYNEQFF	TRBJ2-1	TRBV7-9	few	NA
TGTGCCAGCAGCTTAACCGGCAGGGAGGGGAATTCACCCCTCCACTTT	CASSLTGREGNSPLHF	TRBJ1-6	TRBV7-3	few	NA
TGCAGCGTTCGGTTAAAAGGGAATTATCAGCCCCAGCATTTT	CSVRLKGNYQPQHF	TRBJ1-5	TRBV29-1	NA	NA
TGTGCCAGCAGCTTAATGGTGGGGGGGGCGCATGGCTACACCTTC	CASSLMVGGAHGYTF	TRBJ1-2	TRBV7-2	NA	NA
TGTGCCTGTCCCGGGACGGCCTATGGCTACACCTTC	CACPGTAYGYTF	TRBJ1-2	TRBV30	many	NA
TGTGCCAGCAGTTTACTGCCCACAGGGGGCGACGAGCAGTACTTC	CASSLLPTGGDEQYF	TRBJ2-7	TRBV28	NA	TRBD1
TGTGCCAGCAGTTTAAATCCCAACTATGGCTACACCTTC	CASSLNPNYGYTF	TRBJ1-2	TRBV28	NA	NA
TGTGCCAGCAGCCTTGGACAGGGGAGCTATGGCTACACCTTC	CASSLGQGSYGYTF	TRBJ1-2	TRBV3-1/TRBV3-2	NA	TRBD1
TGTGCCAGCAGCTTGGTACCTCAAGCCAATCCTAACTATGGCTACACCTTC	CASSLVPQANPNYGYTF	TRBJ1-2	TRBV5-5	NA	NA
TGTGCCACCAGCAGAGTCGGGACAGGGGTTTCCTACGAGCAGTACTTC	CATSRVGTGVSYEQYF	TRBJ2-7	TRBV15	few	TRBD1
TGTGCCAGCAGCATGCGAAAAGGACAGGGGGATCAGCCCCAGCATTTT	CASSMRKGQGDQPQHF	TRBJ1-5	TRBV7-8	NA	TRBD1
TGTGCCACCAGTGAGCCCAGGGGTACCCTCCACTTT	CATSEPRGTLHF	TRBJ1-6	TRBV24-1	NA	NA
TGTGCCAGCAGACAAAATCTAGCTCAGCCCCAGCATTTT	CASRQNLAQPQHF	TRBJ1-5	TRBV2	NA	NA
TGTGCCAGCAGGAACCGGGACCGAGCCTACGAGCAGTACTTC	CASRNRDRAYEQYF	TRBJ2-7	TRBV2	NA	NA
TGTGCCAGCAGCACCGGGACAGATGCGAACTATGGCTACACCTTC	CASSTGTDANYGYTF	TRBJ1-2	TRBV27	NA	TRBD1
TGTGCCAGCAGTACTGGACTGAGCTATGGCTACACCTTC	CASSTGLSYGYTF	TRBJ1-2	TRBV2	NA	NA
TGTGCCAGCAGCCCCCTGACGGGGTTAGGGCAGCCCCAGCATTTT	CASSPLTGLGQPQHF	TRBJ1-5	TRBV3-1/TRBV3-2	NA	NA
TGTGCCAGCTCCCCAAGGGATACTGAGACCCAGTACTTC	CASSPRDTETQYF	TRBJ2-5	TRBV18	NA	NA
TGTGCCAGCACAATGGATAATAGCAATCAGCCCCAGCATTTT	CASTMDNSNQPQHF	TRBJ1-5	TRBV28	once	NA
TGTGCCAGCAGTTCTACTCTTACAGGGACTAACTATGGCTACACCTTC	CASSSTLTGTNYGYTF	TRBJ1-2	TRBV27	NA	NA
TGTGCCACCAGCAGAGACCCCCGAGTAGGGTCGGGCAATGGCTACACCTTC	CATSRDPRVGSGNGYTF	TRBJ1-2	TRBV15	NA	NA
TGTGCCAGCAGCAAAGACACCGGGACAGGGGGTCCCTATGGCTACACCTTC	CASSKDTGTGGPYGYTF	TRBJ1-2	TRBV21-1	NA	NA
TGCAGTGCTAGTACGGGAGGAGATCAGCCCCAGCATTTT	CSASTGGDQPQHF	TRBJ1-5	TRBV20-1	NA	NA
TGTGCCAGCAGTTTAAGGGGGGCCCTTGGGAGCTACACCTTC	CASSLRGALGSYTF	TRBJ1-2	TRBV28	NA	NA
TGTGCCAGCAGTTTGGACCAGAACACTGAAGCTTTCTTT	CASSLDQNTEAFF	TRBJ1-1	TRBV28	NA	NA
TGTGCCAGCAGCTTGGATCCCCCAGGGATTCGGGAGCAGTTCTTC	CASSLDPPGIREQFF	TRBJ2-1	TRBV5-4	NA	NA
TGTGCCAGCAGCTCCTACAGGGGCGGTGGCAATCAGCCCCAGCATTTT	CASSSYRGGGNQPQHF	TRBJ1-5	TRBV7-9	NA	TRBD1
TGCGCCAGCAGCCTGATTACAGGGGGCGGTAATGAAAAACTGTTTTTT	CASSLITGGGNEKLFF	TRBJ1-4	TRBV4-3	few	TRBD1
TGCAGCGTTTCCCCGGACAGGGACACCGGGGAGCTGTTTTTT	CSVSPDRDTGELFF	TRBJ2-2	TRBV29-1	NA	TRBD1